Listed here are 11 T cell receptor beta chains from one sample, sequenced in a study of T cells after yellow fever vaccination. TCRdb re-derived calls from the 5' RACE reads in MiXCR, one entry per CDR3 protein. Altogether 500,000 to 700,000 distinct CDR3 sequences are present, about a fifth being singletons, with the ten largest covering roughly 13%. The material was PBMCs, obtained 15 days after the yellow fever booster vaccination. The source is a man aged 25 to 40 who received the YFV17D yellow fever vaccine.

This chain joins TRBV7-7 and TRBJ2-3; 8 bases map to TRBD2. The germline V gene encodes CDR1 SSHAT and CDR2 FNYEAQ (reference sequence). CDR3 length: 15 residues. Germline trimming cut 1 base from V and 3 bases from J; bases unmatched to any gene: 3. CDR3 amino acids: CASSLESSGTDTQYF. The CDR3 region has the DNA TGTGCCAGCAGCTTAGAATCTAGCGGGACAGATACGCAGTATTTT.

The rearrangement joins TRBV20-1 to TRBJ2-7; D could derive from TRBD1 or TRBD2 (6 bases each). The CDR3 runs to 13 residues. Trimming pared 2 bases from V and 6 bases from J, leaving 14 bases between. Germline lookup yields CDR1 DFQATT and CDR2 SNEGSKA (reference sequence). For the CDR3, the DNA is TGCAGTGCTAGAAGGGGGGCTGACTCCGAGCAGTACTTC. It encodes CSARRGADSEQYF.

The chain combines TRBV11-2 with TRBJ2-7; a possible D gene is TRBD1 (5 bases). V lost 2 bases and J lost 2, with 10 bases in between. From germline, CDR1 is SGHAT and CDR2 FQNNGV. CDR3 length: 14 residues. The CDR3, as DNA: TGTGCCAGCAGCTTACAGGGCAGGACCTACGAGCAGTACTTC. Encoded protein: CASSLQGRTYEQYF. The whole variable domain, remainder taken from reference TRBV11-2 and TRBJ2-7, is EAGVAQSPRYKIIEKRQSVAFWCNPISGHATLYWYQQILGQGPKLLIQFQNNGVVDDSQLPKDRFSAERLKGVDSTLKIQPAKLEDSAVYLCASSLQGRTYEQYFGPGTRLTVT.

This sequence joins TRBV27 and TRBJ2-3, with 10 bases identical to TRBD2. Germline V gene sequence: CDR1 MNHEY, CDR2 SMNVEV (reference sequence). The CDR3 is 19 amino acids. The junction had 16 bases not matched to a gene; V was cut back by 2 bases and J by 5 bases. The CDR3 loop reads CASSLGLAGEGGHKDTQYF. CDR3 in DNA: TGTGCCAGCAGTTTAGGGCTAGCGGGAGAGGGGGGACACAAAGATACGCAGTATTTT.

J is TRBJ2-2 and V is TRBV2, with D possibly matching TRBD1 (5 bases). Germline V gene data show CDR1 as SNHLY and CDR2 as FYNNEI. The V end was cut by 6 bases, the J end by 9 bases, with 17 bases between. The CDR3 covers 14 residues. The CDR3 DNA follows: TGTGCCAGCAGGACCTTGGTGTCAGGGAGGGAGCTGTTTTTT. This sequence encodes CASRTLVSGRELFF.

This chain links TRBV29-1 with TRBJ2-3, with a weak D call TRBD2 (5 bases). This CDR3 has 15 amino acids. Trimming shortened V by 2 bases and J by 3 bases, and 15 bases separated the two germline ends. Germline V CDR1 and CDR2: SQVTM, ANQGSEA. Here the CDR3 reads CSVEQAGVGTDTQYF. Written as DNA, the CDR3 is TGCAGCGTTGAACAAGCCGGGGTCGGGACAGATACGCAGTATTTT.

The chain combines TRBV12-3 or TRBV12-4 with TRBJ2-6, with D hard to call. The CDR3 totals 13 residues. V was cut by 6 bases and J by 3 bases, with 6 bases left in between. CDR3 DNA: TGTGCCAGCAGCGCCGATGGGGCCAACGTCCTGACTTTC. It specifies CASSADGANVLTF.

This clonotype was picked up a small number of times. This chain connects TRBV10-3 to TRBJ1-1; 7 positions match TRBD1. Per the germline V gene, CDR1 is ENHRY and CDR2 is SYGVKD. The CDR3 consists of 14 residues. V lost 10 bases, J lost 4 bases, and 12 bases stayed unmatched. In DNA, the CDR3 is TGTGCCAGCAAAACTACAGGGGAGGGCACTGAAGCTTTCTTT. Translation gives CASKTTGEGTEAFF.

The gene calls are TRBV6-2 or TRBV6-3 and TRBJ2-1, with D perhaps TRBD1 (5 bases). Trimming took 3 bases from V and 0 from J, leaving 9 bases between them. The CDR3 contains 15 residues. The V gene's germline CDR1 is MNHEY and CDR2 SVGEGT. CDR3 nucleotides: TGTGCCAGCAGTTATGACAGAGACTCCTACAATGAGCAGTTCTTC. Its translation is CASSYDRDSYNEQFF.

The CDR3: CASIQIAGNEQFF. In DNA, the CDR3 is TGTGCCAGCATCCAGATAGCGGGAAATGAGCAGTTCTTC. The chain joins TRBV12-3 or TRBV12-4 to TRBJ2-1; TRBD2 matches 8 bases. The V gene end was trimmed by 7 bases and the J gene end by 7 bases; junction bases not matched to a gene: 6. This CDR3 contains 13 residues.

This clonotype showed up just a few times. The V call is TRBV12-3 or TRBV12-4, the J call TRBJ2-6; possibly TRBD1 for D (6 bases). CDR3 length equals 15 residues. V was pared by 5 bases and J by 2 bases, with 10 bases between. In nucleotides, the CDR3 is TGTGCCAGCAGTACACACAGGGCTGGGGCCAACGTCCTGACTTTC. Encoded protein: CASSTHRAGANVLTF.